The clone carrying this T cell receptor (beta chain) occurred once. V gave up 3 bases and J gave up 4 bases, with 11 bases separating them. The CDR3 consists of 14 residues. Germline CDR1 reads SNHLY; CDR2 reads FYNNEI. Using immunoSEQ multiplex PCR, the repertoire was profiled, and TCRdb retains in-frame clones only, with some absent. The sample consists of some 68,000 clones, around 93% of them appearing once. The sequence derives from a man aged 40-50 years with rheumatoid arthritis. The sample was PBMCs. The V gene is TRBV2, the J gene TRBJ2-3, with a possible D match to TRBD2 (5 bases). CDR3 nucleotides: TGTGCCAGCAGTGAGGGGAGAGTATCAGATACGCAGTATTTT. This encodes CASSEGRVSDTQYF.